One sample yielded the 15 T cell receptor beta chains listed below, sequenced in a study of T cell repertoires in cytomegalovirus infection. These receptors have no identified antigens. TCRdb re-analysed the reads in MiXCR, keeping a single row per CDR3 protein. The sample holds about 900,000 distinct CDR3 sequences, around a third seen once. This specimen was cultured CD8+ T cells from PBMCs, taken from culture after CMV antigen stimulation. The source is a human donor in good health (CMV status not recorded). Some clones in this sample may be carry-over from other donors' samples.

This clonotype was seen more than once but under ten times. The V call is TRBV12-5, the J call TRBJ2-2; 7 positions agree with TRBD2. CDR3 length: 15 amino acids. With 5 bases clipped from V and 10 bases from J, the junction kept 13 bases outside the gene matches. Germline lookup yields CDR1 LGHNT and CDR2 FRNRAP. CDR3 residues: CASGKHLAALEELFF. The CDR3 DNA reads as TGTGCTAGTGGTAAACACCTAGCGGCCTTGGAGGAGCTGTTTTTT.

This clonotype was seen a handful of times. This rearrangement joins TRBV12-3 or TRBV12-4 to TRBJ1-5, with D possibly being TRBD1 (5 bases). Trimming removed 3 bases at V and 6 bases at J, with 18 bases between. The CDR3 extends over 16 amino acids. CDR3 in DNA: TGTGCCAGCAGTTTCGTGGGGGTGGGGGGAGGTCAGCCCCAGCATTTT. Encoded protein: CASSFVGVGGGQPQHF.

This clonotype was recorded a few times. The chain is built from TRBV7-8 and TRBJ2-7, with D perhaps TRBD1 (6 bases). Germline V gives CDR1 SGHVS, CDR2 FQNEAQ. This CDR3 spans 13 amino acids. V was cut by 7 bases and J by 5 bases, with 15 bases left in between. The CDR3 DNA follows: TGTGCCAGCATGAACAGGGCTCGGGACGAGCAGTACGTC. As protein: CASMNRARDEQYV.

This clonotype has just a few counts. An end of the junction differs from the germline gene, which may be a read error. The chain is built from TRBV7-6 and TRBJ2-7, with TRBD2 matching over 15 bases. Germline loops: CDR1 SGHVS, CDR2 FNYEAQ. CDR3 size: 15 residues. The DNA for the CDR3 is TGTGCTAGCAGCCCGGGACTAGCGGGGGGATACGAGCAGTACTTC. Protein product: CASSPGLAGGYEQYF.

In its sample, this clonotype was seen many times. The rearrangement links TRBV7-2 to TRBJ2-7, with TRBD1 as a possible D gene (6 bases). Per germline, CDR1 SGHTA and CDR2 FQGNSA. The CDR3 contains 15 residues. Deletions cut 1 base from V and 2 bases from J, with 12 bases between. The CDR3 DNA sequence: TGTGCCAGCAGCTTAGTCTCCGGGACAACCTACGAGCAGTACGTC. Its translation is CASSLVSGTTYEQYV.

This chain uses TRBV24-1 with TRBJ2-5, with D uncertain. The CDR3 spans 13 residues. Germline CDR1 and CDR2: KGHDR and SFDVKD. With 0 bases removed from V and 5 bases from J, the gap between germline ends came to 6 bases. The CDR3 protein is CATSDLSWETQYF. The DNA of the CDR3 is TGTGCCACCAGTGATTTGTCTTGGGAGACCCAGTACTTC.

This clonotype was picked up a small number of times. A read error may account for a junction end that differs from germline. CDR3 in DNA: TGTGCCAGCAGTTCGGGGACAGGCCAAGGGACCCAGTACTTC. It is translated as CASSSGTGQGTQYF. The J gene is TRBJ2-5, the V gene TRBV6-2 or TRBV6-3, with 8 nucleotides matching TRBD1. CDR3 size: 14 residues. The germline gives CDR1 MNHEY, CDR2 SVGEGT.

CDR3 sequence reads: CASSQTGGSGELFF. The CDR3, as DNA: TGTGCCAGCAGCCAAACAGGGGGCTCCGGGGAGCTGTTTTTT. The rearrangement uses TRBV7-9 and TRBJ2-2; TRBD1 agrees at 9 bases. The V segment lost 5 bases and the J segment 6 bases; nucleotides outside the gene matches: 4. Per the germline V gene, CDR1 is SEHNR and CDR2 is FQNEAQ (reference sequence). CDR3 length: 14 amino acids.

The chain links TRBV6-1 to TRBJ2-3, with D possibly being TRBD1 (5 bases). Germline CDR1 MNHNS, CDR2 SASEGT. CDR3 length: 14 residues. V lost 5 bases and J lost 3, with 12 bases in between. CDR3 residues: CASSLIPGTDTQYF. CDR3 nucleotides: TGTGCCAGCAGTCTTATCCCAGGGACAGATACGCAGTATTTT.

The sample holds many counts of this clonotype. The chain employs TRBV7-2 and TRBJ1-1, with a weak D call TRBD1 (6 bases). The V end lost 4 bases, the J end lost 3 bases, and 12 bases lay between the germline ends. CDR1 and CDR2 from the germline V gene are SGHTA and FQGNSA. CDR3 length: 14 amino acids. The CDR3 coding sequence is TGTGCCAGCAGCTCACGTGGGGGGCACACTGAAGCTTTCTTT. Its translation is CASSSRGGHTEAFF. The full variable domain, its missing parts supplied by reference TRBV7-2 and TRBJ1-1, is GAGVSQSPSNKVTEKGKDVELRCDPISGHTALYWYRQSLGQGLEFLIYFQGNSAPDKSGLPSDRFSAERTGGSVSTLTIQRTQQEDSAVYLCASSSRGGHTEAFFGQGTRLTVV.

This clonotype was picked up a small number of times. The J gene is TRBJ1-1, the V gene TRBV11-2, with D tentatively TRBD1 (5 bases). Germline values: CDR1 SGHAT, CDR2 FQNNGV. The CDR3 has 16 amino acids. Between the trimmed V and J ends, which lost 4 bases and 2 bases, there was a span of 17 bases. The CDR3 DNA follows: TGTGCCAGCAGCTATTGGGAGGCCCAGGGTAACACTGAAGCTTTCTTT. It is translated as CASSYWEAQGNTEAFF.

This clonotype was counted many times. The chain uses TRBV7-9 and TRBJ1-5, with 8 bases identical to TRBD1. Germline V gene lookup returns CDR1 SEHNR and CDR2 FQNEAQ (reference sequence). The CDR3 loop spans 14 amino acids. V gave up 6 bases and J gave up 1 base; unmatched junction bases: 2. CDR3 in amino acids: CASSRTGSNQPQHF. The CDR3 nucleotides are TGTGCCAGCAGTCGGACAGGGAGCAATCAGCCCCAGCATTTT.

V is TRBV5-4 and J is TRBJ2-5; D might be TRBD2 (6 bases). Germline assignment: CDR1 SGHNT and CDR2 YYREEE (reference sequence). The CDR3 is 14 residues long. Trimming took 0 bases from V and 0 from J, leaving 6 bases between them. The CDR3 DNA reads as TGTGCCAGCAGCTTGGTAGCGGACCAAGAGACCCAGTACTTC. This encodes CASSLVADQETQYF.

The rearrangement links TRBV19 to TRBJ2-5; unclear D gene. The CDR3 totals 13 residues. The V end was cut by 5 bases, the J end by 2 bases, with 9 bases between. Germline-derived CDR1 and CDR2 are LNHDA and SQIVND (reference sequence). In DNA form, the CDR3 reads TGTGCCAGTAGTTCCGCTAGTCAAGAGACCCAGTACTTC. Translating it yields CASSSASQETQYF. The full variable domain, in which reference TRBV19 and TRBJ2-5 provide the parts outside the CDR3, is DGGITQSPKYLFRKEGQNVTLSCEQNLNHDAMYWYRQDPGQGLRLIYYSQIVNDFQKGDIAEGYSVSREKKESFPLTVTSAQKNPTAFYLCASSSASQETQYFGPGTRLLVL.

The CDR3 DNA reads as TGTGCCAGCAGTTACAGCGACGGACAGGGGGAAGAGACCCAGTACTTC. Translated, it gives CASSYSDGQGEETQYF. The chain links TRBV6-2 or TRBV6-3 to TRBJ2-5, with 10 nucleotides matching TRBD1. The CDR3 is 16 residues long. Germline trimming cut 2 bases from V and 3 bases from J; bases unmatched to any gene: 6. CDR1 and CDR2 from the germline V gene are MNHEY and SVGEGT.